The entry below describes one TCR beta chain. Other nucleotide sequences from this sample produce the same CDR3. Using immunoSEQ multiplex PCR, the repertoire was profiled, and TCRdb retains in-frame clones only, with some absent. The sample yields 400,000 to 450,000 clones, 80% to 90% seen once. This entry belongs to a study of blood T cell repertoires in COVID-19. The V end lost 1 base, the J end lost 0 bases, and 8 bases lay between the germline ends. The CDR3 sequence is 15 residues long. Germline lookup yields CDR1 LGHDT and CDR2 YNNKEL (reference sequence). Cohorts were assigned according to the clinical history that participants reported. Two consecutive negative NP/OP PCR tests, clearance, or resolved symptoms defined Cohort 3 recovery.

The origin of this receptor is a man aged 25-45 years who had recovered from COVID-19. The chain links TRBV3-1 (or the pseudogene TRBV3-2) to TRBJ2-3, with a weak D call TRBD2 (6 bases). Material: PBMCs or T cells enriched from blood (not recorded which). The CDR3 region has the DNA TGTGCCAGCAGCCAAGGCGGGACTAGCACAGATACGCAGTATTTT. The encoded protein is CASSQGGTSTDTQYF.